These 27 T cell receptor beta chains were all obtained from the same sample, sequenced in a study of T cells after yellow fever vaccination. MiXCR was run by TCRdb on the 5' RACE reads, yielding one entry per CDR3 protein. The sample has roughly 320,000 distinct CDR3 sequences; about 10% are singletons. The sample here was CD4+ T cells sorted from PBMCs, taken 45 days after the yellow fever booster vaccination. All receptors derive from a man aged 18 to 29 who received the YFV17D yellow fever vaccine.

This clonotype was counted ten times or more. The chain combines TRBV5-1 with TRBJ1-1; D gene ambiguous. In germline, CDR1 is SGHRS, CDR2 YFSETQ. V lost 0 bases and J 4 bases, leaving 13 bases between the germline ends. The CDR3 is 15 residues long. CDR3 coding DNA: TGCGCCAGCAGCTTGGATGGGCCGCCCATCACTGAAGCTTTCTTT. It specifies CASSLDGPPITEAFF.

This clonotype was found many times. This sequence joins TRBV2 and TRBJ2-1, with TRBD1 matching over 7 bases. The CDR3 runs 11 residues. The trim removed 5 bases at V and 12 bases at J, leaving 4 bases unmatched. The germline gives CDR1 SNHLY, CDR2 FYNNEI. The CDR3 spells CASSQGERQFF. CDR3 in DNA: TGTGCCAGCAGTCAGGGGGAGCGGCAGTTCTTC.

This clonotype was observed many times. Mismatch with germline at one junction end may stem from a read error. The CDR3 nucleotides read TGCGCCAGCAGCCTCCAACAGGGGGCCGAGGTCTTT. Protein product: CASSLQQGAEVF. The gene calls are TRBV4-1 and TRBJ1-1, with 9 nucleotides matching TRBD1. CDR1 MGHRA and CDR2 YSYEKL come from the germline V gene. This CDR3 comprises 12 residues.

This clonotype was detected only a few times. The chain uses TRBV5-1 and TRBJ2-2, with D perhaps matching TRBD2 (5 bases). V was shortened by 2 bases and J by 6 bases, with 17 bases between the two germline ends. This CDR3 is 16 amino acids long. Per the germline V gene, CDR1 is SGHRS and CDR2 is YFSETQ. The CDR3, as DNA: TGCGCCAGCAGCTTATCCCCCCTTACTAGTCCCGGGGAGCTGTTTTTT. This gives the protein CASSLSPLTSPGELFF. Full variable domain (remainder filled in from reference TRBV5-1 and TRBJ2-2): KAGVTQTPRYLIKTRGQQVTLSCSPISGHRSVSWYQQTPGQGLQFLFEYFSETQRNKGNFPGRFSGRQFSNSRSEMNVSTLELGDSALYLCASSLSPLTSPGELFFGEGSRLTVL.

The chain carries TRBV12-3 or TRBV12-4 and TRBJ2-3, with D possibly matching TRBD2 (6 bases). The CDR3 runs to 16 residues. Trimming stripped 3 bases from V and 0 bases from J, with 13 bases between. CDR3 DNA sequence: TGTGCCAGCAGTTTTGGCGGGGAAACTAGCACAGATACGCAGTATTTT. It translates to CASSFGGETSTDTQYF.

The chain employs TRBV19 and TRBJ2-5; maybe TRBD1 (6 bases). This CDR3 spans 15 amino acids. Per germline, CDR1 LNHDA and CDR2 SQIVND (reference sequence). Trimming left V 9 bases short and J 2 bases short, with 19 bases between. The CDR3 DNA reads as TGTGCCAGCAAGAGGATAGGACAGACACAAGAGACCCAGTACTTC. Translating it yields CASKRIGQTQETQYF.

This clonotype was detected many times. V and J are TRBV7-3 and TRBJ2-7, with D hard to call. V was shortened by 0 bases and J by 4 bases, with 7 bases between the two germline ends. CDR1 and CDR2 from the germline V gene are SGHTA and FQGTGA. This CDR3 is built from 13 residues. This CDR3 is CASSLTLGYEQYV. CDR3 nucleotide sequence: TGTGCCAGCAGCTTAACGCTCGGTTACGAGCAGTACGTC.

V gene TRBV7-9 combines with J gene TRBJ1-5; D is undetermined. The CDR3 extends over 12 amino acids. The germline CDR1 and CDR2 sequences are SEHNR and FQNEAQ (reference sequence). V was shortened by 5 bases and J by 4 bases, with 6 bases between the two germline ends. As DNA, the CDR3 is TGTGCCAGCAGCCCGAATAATCAGCCCCAGCATTTT. Translated: CASSPNNQPQHF. The variable domain in full, completed from reference TRBV7-9 and TRBJ1-5, reads DTGVSQNPRHKITKRGQNVTFRCDPISEHNRLYWYRQTLGQGPEFLTYFQNEAQLEKSRLLSDRFSAERPKGSFSTLEIQRTEQGDSAMYLCASSPNNQPQHFGDGTRLSIL.

This clonotype was counted at least ten times. This chain links TRBV11-2 with TRBJ2-3, with D tentatively TRBD1 (6 bases). CDR1 and CDR2 (germline): SGHAT, FQNNGV. CDR3 length equals 13 residues. Trimming took off 4 bases at V and 12 bases at J, with 17 bases between the two ends. The CDR3 here is CASSSRLGDTQYF. The CDR3 nucleotides read TGTGCCAGCAGCTCAAGATTAGGGGACACCCAGTATTTT.

The chain is built from TRBV27 and TRBJ2-6, with TRBD1 as a possible D gene (5 bases). Per germline, CDR1 MNHEY and CDR2 SMNVEV (reference sequence). Trimming removed 3 bases from V and 2 bases from J, with 14 bases in between. The CDR3 length is 17 residues. As DNA, the CDR3 is TGTGCCAGCAGTTTTTTAGGGGAACTAACTGGGGCCAACGTCCTGACTTTC. Its protein product is CASSFLGELTGANVLTF.

This clonotype was counted between two and nine times. This chain connects TRBV5-6 to TRBJ2-3; TRBD2 might be the D (5 bases). Trimming shortened V by 0 bases and J by 2 bases, and 10 bases separated the two germline ends. The CDR3 sequence is 15 residues long. Per germline, CDR1 SGHDT and CDR2 YYEEEE. In DNA, the CDR3 is TGTGCCAGCAGCTTGGGCGGACTTCACACAGATACGCAGTATTTT. This encodes CASSLGGLHTDTQYF.

This clonotype showed up just a few times. The chain couples TRBV6-2 or TRBV6-3 to TRBJ1-1; D is unclear. The CDR3 totals 12 residues. The V and J ends lost 8 bases and 6 bases respectively, with 13 bases between them. CDR1 is MNHEY, CDR2 SVGEGT, per germline. The CDR3 nucleotides are TGTGCCAGCCTTGATGTGGACGCTGAAGCTTTCTTT. It is translated as CASLDVDAEAFF.

This chain joins TRBV23-1 and TRBJ1-5; perhaps TRBD1 as D (5 bases). TRBV23-1 is an ORF, with its function uncertain. CDR3 length equals 16 residues. V dropped 1 base and J dropped 0 bases, with 10 bases sitting between them. The CDR3, as DNA: TGCGCCAGCAGTCAATATGCAGGGAATAGCAATCAGCCCCAGCATTTT. As protein: CASSQYAGNSNQPQHF.

This chain links TRBV20-1 with TRBJ1-1; 7 bases agree with TRBD1. With 5 bases clipped from V and 8 bases from J, the junction kept 17 bases outside the gene matches. CDR3 size: 15 residues. Germline CDR1 DFQATT, CDR2 SNEGSKA (reference sequence). The CDR3 DNA reads TGCAGTGCTGGGGGATCTCCCACCGGGACAGACGAAGCTTTCTTT. This codes for CSAGGSPTGTDEAFF.

The V and J genes are TRBV7-6 and TRBJ1-5, with 11 bases identical to TRBD1. Germline values: CDR1 SGHVS, CDR2 FNYEAQ. This CDR3 is 14 amino acids long. V lost 5 bases and J lost 6; bases outside the gene matches: 3. This CDR3 is CASSIGQGAQPQHF. CDR3 nucleotide sequence: TGTGCCAGCAGCATTGGACAGGGGGCTCAGCCCCAGCATTTT.

This clonotype has more than one count but fewer than ten. This chain joins TRBV10-3 and TRBJ1-5; no clear D gene. Germline V gene lookup returns CDR1 ENHRY and CDR2 SYGVKD. The ends were cut back, 0 bases at V and 0 bases at J, with 3 bases in the middle. CDR3 length equals 14 residues. This CDR3 reads CAISESGSNQPQHF. CDR3 nucleotides: TGTGCCATCAGTGAGTCAGGTAGCAATCAGCCCCAGCATTTT.

This chain joins TRBV10-3 and TRBJ1-1; D ambiguous. CDR1 is ENHRY, CDR2 SYGVKD, per germline. The CDR3 has 14 residues. V gave up 0 bases and J gave up 6 bases, with 11 bases separating them. The CDR3 DNA is TGTGCCATCAGTGAGTCTCGGGGTTCATCTGAAGCTTTCTTT. Protein: CAISESRGSSEAFF.

As regards this clonotype: The germline gene is not matched at one end of the junction; a read error may be the cause. This chain uses TRBV11-2 with TRBJ2-7; a weak D match, TRBD1 (5 bases). This CDR3 comprises 13 residues. The germline CDR1 and CDR2 sequences are SGHAT and FQNNGV. The CDR3 sequence is CASSENPKDTLCF. For the CDR3, the DNA is TGTGCCAGCAGCGAAAATCCCAAGGACACGTTATGTTTC.

The chain is built from TRBV5-6 and TRBJ1-2; no clear D. From germline, CDR1 is SGHDT and CDR2 YYEEEE. The CDR3 contains 13 residues. Trimming left V 5 bases short and J 8 bases short, with 16 bases between. Here the CDR3 DNA reads TGTGCCAGCAGTTTTATGGAATGGTCAGGCTACACCTTC. Translation gives CASSFMEWSGYTF.

This clonotype was seen only a few times. The chain recombines TRBV10-3 with TRBJ1-5; 9 bases map to TRBD1. J lost 4 bases, V lost 6 bases, and 4 bases had no gene match. The CDR3 runs to 14 residues. Germline assignment: CDR1 ENHRY and CDR2 SYGVKD. This chain's CDR3 is CAISLDRGNQPQHF. CDR3 sequence (DNA): TGTGCCATCAGCCTTGACAGGGGGAATCAGCCCCAGCATTTT.

This clonotype was picked up many times. The chain links TRBV5-1 to TRBJ2-3, with 14 bases identical to TRBD2. The V gene end was trimmed by 3 bases and the J gene end by 6 bases; junction bases not matched to a gene: 3. Germline lookup yields CDR1 SGHRS and CDR2 YFSETQ. The CDR3 has 15 amino acids. CDR3 sequence reads: CASSWTSGGRDTQYF. The CDR3 region has the DNA TGCGCCAGCAGCTGGACTAGCGGGGGGCGGGATACGCAGTATTTT. The full variable domain, its missing parts supplied by reference TRBV5-1 and TRBJ2-3, is KAGVTQTPRYLIKTRGQQVTLSCSPISGHRSVSWYQQTPGQGLQFLFEYFSETQRNKGNFPGRFSGRQFSNSRSEMNVSTLELGDSALYLCASSWTSGGRDTQYFGPGTRLTVL.

V and J are TRBV7-9 and TRBJ1-2; 8 bases are a match to TRBD1. The CDR3 contains 19 residues. Looked up from germline, CDR1 is SEHNR and CDR2 is FQNEAQ (reference sequence). V lost 5 bases and J lost 0; bases outside the gene matches: 17. As DNA, the CDR3 is TGTGCCAGCAGCCGAGGGACAGGCCCGTCATCTATACCTAACTATGGCTACACCTTC. Its protein product is CASSRGTGPSSIPNYGYTF.

The gene calls are TRBV18 and TRBJ2-1; the match to TRBD1 covers 7 bases. The CDR3 consists of 16 residues. Germline CDR1 and CDR2: KGHSH and LQKENI. Trimming took 3 bases from V and 4 from J; bases not matched to a gene: 9. The CDR3 nucleotides are TGTGCCAGCTCACCGGATCAGGGGGTCGGATACAATGAGCAGTTCTTC. The encoded protein is CASSPDQGVGYNEQFF.

This clonotype was detected a few times. The chain joins TRBV3-1 to TRBJ2-5; D might be TRBD2 (6 bases). This CDR3 region has 12 residues. V lost 4 bases and J lost 4, with 7 bases in between. Germline loops: CDR1 LGHDT, CDR2 YNNKEL (reference sequence). The DNA of the CDR3 is TGTGCCAGCAGCCTAGCGGCAGAGACCCAGTACTTC. As protein: CASSLAAETQYF.

There are a few counts of this clonotype. The chain has TRBV19 and TRBJ1-4; 12 nucleotides agree with TRBD1. CDR3 length: 13 amino acids. J gave up 8 bases and V 8 bases, and 3 bases lay outside the gene matches. Germline lookup yields CDR1 LNHDA and CDR2 SQIVND (reference sequence). The CDR3 loop is CASSGTGGEKLFF. The CDR3 DNA sequence: TGTGCCAGTTCGGGGACAGGGGGCGAAAAACTGTTTTTT.

The table lists this clonotype with many counts. J is TRBJ2-3 and V is TRBV9; D remains ambiguous. Trimming left V 2 bases short and J 0 bases short, with 7 bases between. The CDR3 totals 14 residues. Germline V gene lookup returns CDR1 SGDLS and CDR2 YYNGEE. As DNA, the CDR3 is TGTGCCAGCAGCGTTGGGTTCAGCACAGATACGCAGTATTTT. It yields the protein CASSVGFSTDTQYF.

The chain couples TRBV6-5 to TRBJ2-2, with TRBD1 matching over 8 bases. This CDR3 is built from 13 residues. Germline values: CDR1 MNHEY, CDR2 SVGAGI. V lost 8 bases to trimming and J lost 6 bases; unmatched junction nucleotides: 5. The DNA of the CDR3 is TGTGCCAGCGGGCAGGGGGCGCCCGGGGAGCTGTTTTTT. It encodes CASGQGAPGELFF.